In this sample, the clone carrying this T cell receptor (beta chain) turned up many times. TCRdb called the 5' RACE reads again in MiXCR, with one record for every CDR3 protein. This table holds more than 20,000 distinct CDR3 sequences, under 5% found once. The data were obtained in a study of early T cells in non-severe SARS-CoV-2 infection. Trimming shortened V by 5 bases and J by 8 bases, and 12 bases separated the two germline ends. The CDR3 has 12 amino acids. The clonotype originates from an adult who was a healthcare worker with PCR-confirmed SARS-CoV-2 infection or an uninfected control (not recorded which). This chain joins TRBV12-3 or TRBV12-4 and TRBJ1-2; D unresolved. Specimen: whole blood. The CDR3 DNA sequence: TGTGCCAGCAGTCCCATCCCAGCAGGCTACACCTTC. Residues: CASSPIPAGYTF.